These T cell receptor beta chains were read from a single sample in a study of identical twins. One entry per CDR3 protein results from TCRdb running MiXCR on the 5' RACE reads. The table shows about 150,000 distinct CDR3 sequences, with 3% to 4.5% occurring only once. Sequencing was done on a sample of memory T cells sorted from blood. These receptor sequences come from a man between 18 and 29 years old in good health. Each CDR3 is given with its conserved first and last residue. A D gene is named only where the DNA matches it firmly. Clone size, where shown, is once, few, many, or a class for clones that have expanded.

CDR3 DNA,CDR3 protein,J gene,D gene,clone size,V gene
TGTGCCAGCAGCCAACGACTAGCGGAATACAATGAGCAGTTCTTC,CASSQRLAEYNEQFF,TRBJ2-1,TRBD2,many,TRBV12-3/TRBV12-4
TGCAGTGCTAGTTTTGGCAAGGAGACCCAGTACTTC,CSASFGKETQYF,TRBJ2-5,-,many,TRBV20-1
TGTGCCAGCATTTCTCCAGGAGACGACACCGGGGAGCTGTTTTTT,CASISPGDDTGELFF,TRBJ2-2,-,-,TRBV2
TGTGCCAGCAGCGTAGGGGCAGGGGAGGCAGAGACCCAGTACTTC,CASSVGAGEAETQYF,TRBJ2-5,-,many,TRBV9
TGTGCCAGCAGCCGCCCCGCAGGGATCACAGATACGCAGTATTTT,CASSRPAGITDTQYF,TRBJ2-3,-,many,TRBV7-2
TGCAGCGCCGAGGGGACCGGGGAGCTGTTTTTT,CSAEGTGELFF,TRBJ2-2,-,many,TRBV29-1
TGCGCCAGCAGCCAGGAACTAGCGGGAGGGACGTTCTTC,CASSQELAGGTFF,TRBJ2-1,TRBD2,many,TRBV4-3
TGCGCCAGCAGCCCGACAGGGGGTTATGAAAAACTGTTTTTT,CASSPTGGYEKLFF,TRBJ1-4,TRBD1,many,TRBV5-1
TGTGCCAGCAGTGAAGGTAACAGGAGAGGACCCGGGGAGCTGTTTTTT,CASSEGNRRGPGELFF,TRBJ2-2,-,many,TRBV2
TGTGCCAGCAGAAAACAGGAGACCCAGTACTTC,CASRKQETQYF,TRBJ2-5,-,many,TRBV7-2
TGTGCCAGCAGTTTAAACGTGCGAGGCGGCTACACCTTC,CASSLNVRGGYTF,TRBJ1-2,-,-,TRBV28
TGTGCCAGCAGCCCGGGATGGGGAGCCCAGGAGACCCAGTACTTC,CASSPGWGAQETQYF,TRBJ2-5,-,many,TRBV11-2
TGCAGTGCTAGGAAGGGGATGAATGAGCAGTTCTTC,CSARKGMNEQFF,TRBJ2-1,-,many,TRBV20-1
TGTGCCAGCAGCCATGGCCTAGGTAGAGATACGCAGTATTTT,CASSHGLGRDTQYF,TRBJ2-3,-,-,TRBV14
TGTGCCAGCAGCTTAGCTGGCGGGGACACAGATACGCAGTATTTT,CASSLAGGDTDTQYF,TRBJ2-3,-,many,TRBV11-2
TGTGCCAGCAGCCCCCCTGGGGTACTAGCCAAAAACATTCAGTACTTC,CASSPPGVLAKNIQYF,TRBJ2-4,-,many,TRBV5-4
TGCGCCAGCAGCTTGAAAGGAGGAGTAGGCACTGAAGCTTTCTTT,CASSLKGGVGTEAFF,TRBJ1-1,-,many,TRBV5-1
TGTGCCAGCAGCCTTCAGGGGCAGCCTGGGGAGCAGTTCTTC,CASSLQGQPGEQFF,TRBJ2-1,-,many,TRBV28
TGCAGTGCTAGGCTCGGCACAGATACGCAGTATTTT,CSARLGTDTQYF,TRBJ2-3,-,many,TRBV20-1
TGTGCCAGCAGCTGGACAGGGGCCGGGGAGCTGTTTTTT,CASSWTGAGELFF,TRBJ2-2,TRBD1,many,TRBV6-2/TRBV6-3
TGTGCCAGCAGTTACTCAGCGGGGGGGAGCTATGGCTACACCTTC,CASSYSAGGSYGYTF,TRBJ1-2,-,many,TRBV6-5
TGTGCCAGCAGCGTTGGTAGCGGGAGTTACAATGAGCAGTTCTTC,CASSVGSGSYNEQFF,TRBJ2-1,TRBD2,-,TRBV9
TGTGCCAGCAGCCCAAGAGACAGGAGGGATGAAAAACTGTTTTTT,CASSPRDRRDEKLFF,TRBJ1-4,-,many,TRBV5-8
TGTGCCACCAGTGATTTGGGTAGGGGGCTCAATGAGCAGTTCTTC,CATSDLGRGLNEQFF,TRBJ2-1,TRBD1,many,TRBV24-1
TGCAGTGCTAGAGAGGGAGCGGGAGGGGGGAACATTCAGTACTTC,CSAREGAGGGNIQYF,TRBJ2-4,TRBD2,many,TRBV20-1